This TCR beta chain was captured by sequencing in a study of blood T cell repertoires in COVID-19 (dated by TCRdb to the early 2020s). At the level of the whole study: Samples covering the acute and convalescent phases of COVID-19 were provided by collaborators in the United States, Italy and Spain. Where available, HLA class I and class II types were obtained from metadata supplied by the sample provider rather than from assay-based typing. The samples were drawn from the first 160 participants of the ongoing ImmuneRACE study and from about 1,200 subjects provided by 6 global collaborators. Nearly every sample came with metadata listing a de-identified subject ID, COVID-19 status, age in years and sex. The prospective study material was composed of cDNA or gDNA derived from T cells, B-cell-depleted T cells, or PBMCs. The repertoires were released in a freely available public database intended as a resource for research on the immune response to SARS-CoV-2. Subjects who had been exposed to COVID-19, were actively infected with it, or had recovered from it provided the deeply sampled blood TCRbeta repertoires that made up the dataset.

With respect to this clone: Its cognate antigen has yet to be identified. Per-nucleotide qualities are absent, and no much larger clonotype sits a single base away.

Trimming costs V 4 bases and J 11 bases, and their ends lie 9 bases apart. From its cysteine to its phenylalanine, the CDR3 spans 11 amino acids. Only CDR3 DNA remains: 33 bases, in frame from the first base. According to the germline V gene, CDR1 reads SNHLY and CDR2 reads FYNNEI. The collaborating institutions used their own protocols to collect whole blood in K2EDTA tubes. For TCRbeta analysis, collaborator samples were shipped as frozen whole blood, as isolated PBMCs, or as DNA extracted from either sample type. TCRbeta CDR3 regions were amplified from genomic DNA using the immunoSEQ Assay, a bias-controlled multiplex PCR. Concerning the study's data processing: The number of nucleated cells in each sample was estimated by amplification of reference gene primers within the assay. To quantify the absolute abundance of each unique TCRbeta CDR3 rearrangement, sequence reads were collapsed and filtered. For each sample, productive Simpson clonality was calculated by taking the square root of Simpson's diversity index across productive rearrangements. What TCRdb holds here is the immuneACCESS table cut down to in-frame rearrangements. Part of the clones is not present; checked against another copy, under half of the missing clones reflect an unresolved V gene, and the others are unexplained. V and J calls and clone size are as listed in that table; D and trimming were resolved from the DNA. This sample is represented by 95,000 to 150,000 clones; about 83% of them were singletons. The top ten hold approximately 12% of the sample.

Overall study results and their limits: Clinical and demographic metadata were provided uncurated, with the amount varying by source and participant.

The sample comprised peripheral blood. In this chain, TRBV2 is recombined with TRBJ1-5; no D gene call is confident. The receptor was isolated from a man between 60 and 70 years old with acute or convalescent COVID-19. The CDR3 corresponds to CASSAVGAQHF. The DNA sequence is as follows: TGTGCCAGCAGTGCCGTCGGTGCCCAGCATTTT. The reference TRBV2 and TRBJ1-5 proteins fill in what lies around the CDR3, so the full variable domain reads EPEVTQTPSHQVTQMGQEVILRCVPISNHLYFYWYRQILGQKVEFLVSFYNNEISEKSEIFDDQFSVERPDGSNFTLKIRSTKLEDSAMYFCASSAVGAQHFGDGTRLSIL.